Presented here are 21 T cell receptor beta chains from one specimen sequenced in a study of identifying expanded T cells in peripheral blood. Clones were read by immunoSEQ multiplex PCR, and TCRdb kept only the in-frame ones, dropping some. The sample has tens of thousands of clones, 70% to 85% seen once. Specimen: blood. All receptors derive from a person aged 18 to 70 in good health.

The chain uses TRBV5-1 and TRBJ2-1; 10 bases fit TRBD1. The CDR3 is made up of 14 amino acids. V was pared by 0 bases and J by 6 bases, with 0 bases of the junction left unmatched. Germline V gene sequence: CDR1 SGHRS, CDR2 YFSETQ. As DNA, the CDR3 is TGCGCCAGCAGCTTGGGGGACAGGGGCAATGAGCAGTTCTTC. The encoded protein is CASSLGDRGNEQFF.

The chain recombines TRBV4-1 with TRBJ2-2; perhaps TRBD1 as D (6 bases). The CDR3 is 16 residues long. CDR1 is MGHRA, CDR2 YSYEKL, per germline. V shed 1 base and J shed 0 bases, with 9 bases lying between them. The CDR3 coding sequence is TGCGCCAGCAGCCAAGGGGGGCGGCCGAACACCGGGGAGCTGTTTTTT. Its translation is CASSQGGRPNTGELFF.

The CDR3 protein is CASSEASAKLFF. In DNA, the CDR3 is TGTGCCAGCAGTGAAGCGTCAGCGAAACTGTTTTTT. This chain uses TRBV2 with TRBJ1-4, with D unclear. The V end lost 0 bases, the J end lost 11 bases, and 7 bases lay between the germline ends. In germline, CDR1 is SNHLY, CDR2 FYNNEI. The CDR3 has 12 residues.

This chain connects TRBV19 to TRBJ2-5, with TRBD2 matching over 8 bases. CDR3 size: 14 residues. V was clipped by 9 bases and J by 0 bases; unmatched bases: 6. The germline CDR1 and CDR2 sequences are LNHDA and SQIVND (reference sequence). Written as DNA, the CDR3 is TGTGCCAGCCTGGATAGCGGGAACCAAGAGACCCAGTACTTC. The encoded protein is CASLDSGNQETQYF.

The chain has TRBV30 and TRBJ2-7; 7 positions agree with TRBD2. CDR3 length: 12 residues. With V trimmed by 8 bases and J by 0 bases, 4 bases remained unmatched. Germline-derived CDR1 and CDR2 are GTSNPN and SVGIG (reference sequence). The CDR3 DNA reads TGTGCCGGCCGGGACTACTCCTACGAGCAGTACTTC. Amino acids: CAGRDYSYEQYF.

The V call is TRBV19, the J call TRBJ1-2; 8 nucleotides line up with TRBD1. Trimming at V came to 2 bases and at J to 3 bases, leaving 17 bases not matched to a gene. Per the germline V gene, CDR1 is LNHDA and CDR2 is SQIVND (reference sequence). The CDR3 is made up of 19 amino acids. The CDR3 coding sequence is TGTGCCAGTAGTATATCCCTCGCAGGGGGCGCGAGTTCTCACTATGGCTACACCTTC. This encodes CASSISLAGGASSHYGYTF. The whole variable domain, filled in from reference TRBV19 and TRBJ1-2, reads DGGITQSPKYLFRKEGQNVTLSCEQNLNHDAMYWYRQDPGQGLRLIYYSQIVNDFQKGDIAEGYSVSREKKESFPLTVTSAQKNPTAFYLCASSISLAGGASSHYGYTFGSGTRLTVV.

V gene TRBV5-4 combines with J gene TRBJ2-7; D ambiguous. Between the trimmed V and J ends, which lost 3 bases and 3 bases, there was a span of 13 bases. Per the germline V gene, CDR1 is SGHNT and CDR2 is YYREEE (reference sequence). This CDR3 is built from 14 residues. As DNA, the CDR3 is TGTGCCAGCAGCTCGTTCATCTCAGGCTACGAGCAGTACTTC. Its protein is CASSSFISGYEQYF.

V gene TRBV7-2 combines with J gene TRBJ1-3, with a possible D match to TRBD1 (6 bases). This CDR3 is built from 15 residues. Trimming pared 5 bases from V and 0 bases from J, leaving 11 bases between. From germline, CDR1 is SGHTA and CDR2 FQGNSA. The CDR3 DNA reads as TGTGCCAGCAGCAGACAGGCGAGCTCTGGAAACACCATATATTTT. It specifies CASSRQASSGNTIYF. The entire variable domain, with the rest obtained from reference TRBV7-2 and TRBJ1-3, is as follows: GAGVSQSPSNKVTEKGKDVELRCDPISGHTALYWYRQSLGQGLEFLIYFQGNSAPDKSGLPSDRFSAERTGGSVSTLTIQRTQQEDSAVYLCASSRQASSGNTIYFGEGSWLTVV.

V is TRBV7-9 and J is TRBJ2-3, with D perhaps being TRBD1 or TRBD2 (5 bases each). The germline V gene has CDR1 SEHNR and CDR2 FQNEAQ (reference sequence). V was cut by 1 base and J by 3 bases, with 14 bases left in between. The CDR3 has 16 residues. The CDR3 region has the DNA TGTGCCAGCAGCTTAGAACGGATGAGGGGAACAGATACGCAGTATTTT. This codes for CASSLERMRGTDTQYF.

The chain recombines TRBV5-1 with TRBJ1-1; the D gene is possibly TRBD1 (6 bases). CDR1 is SGHRS, CDR2 YFSETQ, per germline. The V and J ends lost 4 bases and 0 bases respectively, with 13 bases between them. The CDR3 loop spans 15 amino acids. The CDR3 region is CASSPGRQVNTEAFF. The CDR3 DNA sequence: TGCGCCAGCAGCCCAGGCCGACAGGTGAACACTGAAGCTTTCTTT.

J is TRBJ1-5 and V is TRBV6-6; TRBD1 is a possible D gene (6 bases). This CDR3 has 15 amino acids. Between the trimmed V and J ends, which lost 5 bases and 6 bases, there was a span of 17 bases. Germline values: CDR1 MNHNY, CDR2 SVGAGI (reference sequence). CDR3 in DNA: TGTGCCAGCAGTCCGTCCGACAGGCCTTTTCAGCCCCAGCATTTT. Its protein is CASSPSDRPFQPQHF.

This chain links TRBV15 with TRBJ2-7; 10 bases agree with TRBD2. This CDR3 is built from 15 residues. The V gene end was trimmed by 0 bases and the J gene end by 3 bases; junction bases not matched to a gene: 2. Germline V CDR1 and CDR2: LNHNV, YYDKDF (reference sequence). The CDR3 DNA reads as TGTGCCACCAGCAGAGATCCTAGCGGGGGCTACGAGCAGTACTTC. This encodes CATSRDPSGGYEQYF.

The V call is TRBV10-3, the J call TRBJ1-2; 8 nucleotides align to TRBD1. Germline V CDR1 and CDR2: ENHRY, SYGVKD. The CDR3 covers 13 residues. The J segment lost 4 bases and the V segment lost 4 bases, leaving 2 bases of the junction unmatched. Here the CDR3 reads CAISGTGRYGYTF. For the CDR3, the DNA is TGTGCCATCAGTGGGACAGGGCGCTATGGCTACACCTTC.

The gene calls are TRBV27 and TRBJ2-2, with 7 positions matching TRBD1. With 2 bases clipped from V and 0 bases from J, the junction kept 6 bases outside the gene matches. Germline V gives CDR1 MNHEY, CDR2 SMNVEV (reference sequence). The CDR3 extends over 17 amino acids. The CDR3 DNA follows: TGTGCCAGCAGTTTAAACAGGGGACATGCGAACACCGGGGAGCTGTTTTTT. Its protein is CASSLNRGHANTGELFF.

The chain has TRBV5-8 and TRBJ2-1; D gene uncertain. The CDR3 loop spans 12 amino acids. The germline V gene encodes CDR1 SGHTS and CDR2 YDEGEE. V was cut by 1 base and J by 7 bases, with 6 bases left in between. CDR3 sequence: CASSLYLNEQFF. CDR3 in DNA: TGTGCCAGCAGCTTGTATTTGAATGAGCAGTTCTTC.

This rearrangement joins TRBV2 to TRBJ2-7; D uncertain. The germline gives CDR1 SNHLY, CDR2 FYNNEI. Between the trimmed V and J ends, which lost 8 bases and 7 bases, there was a span of 12 bases. This CDR3 is 11 amino acids long. CDR3 sequence reads: CASRLLREQYV. The CDR3 nucleotides are TGTGCCAGCCGGCTACTGCGAGAGCAGTACGTC.

This chain links TRBV18 with TRBJ2-5; 8 nucleotides align to TRBD2. Germline V gives CDR1 KGHSH, CDR2 LQKENI. With V trimmed by 6 bases and J by 2 bases, 8 bases remained unmatched. CDR3 length: 15 amino acids. CDR3 residues: CASSPRLALQETQYF. The CDR3 region has the DNA TGTGCCAGCTCCCCCCGACTAGCGTTGCAAGAGACCCAGTACTTC.

The V gene is TRBV27, the J gene TRBJ2-1, with no clear D. This CDR3 contains 15 residues. Trimming took 5 bases from V and 2 from J, leaving 13 bases between them. Germline V gives CDR1 MNHEY, CDR2 SMNVEV (reference sequence). CDR3 sequence: CASSETLVTYNEQFF. The DNA for the CDR3 is TGTGCCAGCAGTGAGACGCTCGTAACCTACAATGAGCAGTTCTTC.

The V gene is TRBV7-2, the J gene TRBJ2-3; 7 bases match TRBD2. This CDR3 comprises 14 residues. V was pared by 3 bases and J by 4 bases, with 4 bases of the junction left unmatched. Per the germline V gene, CDR1 is SGHTA and CDR2 is FQGNSA. In nucleotides, the CDR3 is TGTGCCAGCAGCTTGGGGGGGATGGCAGATACGCAGTATTTT. Protein product: CASSLGGMADTQYF.

In this sample, this clone turned up once. The genes are TRBV10-1 and TRBJ2-7; 7 nucleotides match TRBD2. J lost 2 bases, V lost 6 bases, and 7 bases had no gene match. This CDR3 contains 14 residues. Germline V gene sequence: CDR1 WNHNN, CDR2 SYGVQD (reference sequence). CDR3 region: CASRFERDPYEQYF. The CDR3, as DNA: TGCGCCAGCAGATTCGAGCGGGACCCCTACGAGCAGTACTTC.

This chain links TRBV10-3 with TRBJ2-1, with 11 positions matching TRBD2. The CDR3 length is 15 residues. From germline, CDR1 is ENHRY and CDR2 SYGVKD. V was clipped by 2 bases and J by 7 bases; unmatched bases: 4. This chain's CDR3 is CAISEKGLAENEQFF. The CDR3 DNA is TGTGCCATCAGTGAGAAGGGACTAGCGGAGAATGAGCAGTTCTTC.